The clone carrying this T cell receptor (beta chain) was seen a few times. The antigen remains undetermined. This entry belongs to a study of blood T cells in healthy people across ages. For the second PCR, which ran for about 7 to 12 cycles, a sample-barcoded 5' primer and a J-beta primer mix were used. TCRdb analysed the 5' RACE reads with MiXCR anew, one entry per CDR3 protein. The repertoire has 650,000 to 800,000 distinct CDR3 sequences, 40% to 65% of them found once; the top ten carry about 14%. General study results and limits: With donor CMV status unknown, expanded clonotype changes were possibly confounded.

The CDR3 consists of 14 residues. V dropped 8 bases and J dropped 6 bases, with 17 bases sitting between them. The TCR originated in a woman of 80 years or more in good health. Sample: blood. The V call is TRBV12-3 or TRBV12-4, the J call TRBJ1-5; D is perhaps TRBD1 (5 bases). CDR3: CASQSVRASQPQHF. DNA for the CDR3: TGTGCCAGCCAATCTGTCAGGGCAAGTCAGCCCCAGCATTTT.